The clone carrying this T cell receptor (beta chain) came up a few times. Its antigen remains unidentified. TCRdb fed the RT-PCR reads into MiXCR, producing one record per CDR3 protein. The sample holds hundreds of thousands of distinct CDR3 sequences; about a tenth are singletons and the top ten take approximately 12%. The germline gives CDR1 MGHRA, CDR2 YSYEKL. Trimming cost V 1 base and J 5 bases, with 17 bases left between them. The CDR3 has 16 amino acids. The source of the sample is a study of response to subunit inactivated influenza vaccine. Study-wide results and caveats: Researchers suggested that each seasonal influenza vaccination recruits few new T cells.

The chain employs TRBV4-1 and TRBJ2-5; unclear D gene. The sample was PBMCs from blood, taken more than 35 days after vaccination. The clonotype was recovered from a man in his fifties who received an inactivated influenza vaccine. CDR3 nucleotides: TGCGCCAGCAGCCAAGTATCGTACTACGGCCACGAGACCCAGTACTTC. It is translated as CASSQVSYYGHETQYF.